Each of the 19 T cell receptor beta chains below was sequenced from the same sample in a study of shared clonotypes between healthy human individuals. CD45RO-negative, CCR7-positively selected cells formed the naive CD8 fraction, excluding terminally differentiated effector memory CD45RA+ cells. Only in-frame clones appear in the TCRdb table, and some are missing; sequencing was by immunoSEQ multiplex PCR. In the table there are about 2.2 million clones, roughly 95% of which are singletons. The sequenced sample was naive CD8+ T cells from PBMCs. These receptors were obtained from a young man in good health. Some clones in this sample may be carry-over from other donors' samples.

The J gene is TRBJ2-1, the V gene TRBV9; D not certain. V lost 4 bases and J lost 6, with 8 bases in between. CDR3 size: 12 residues. Germline loops: CDR1 SGDLS, CDR2 YYNGEE. The CDR3 DNA reads TGTGCCAGCAGCCTACGAGCCAATGAGCAGTTCTTC. This translates into CASSLRANEQFF.

The chain carries TRBV4-3 and TRBJ2-6; 7 positions agree with TRBD1. The CDR3 spans 17 residues. The V and J ends lost 4 bases and 0 bases, in that order; junction bases with no gene match: 6. Germline loops: CDR1 LGHNA, CDR2 YSLEER. Written as DNA, the CDR3 is TGCGCCAGCAGCCCCAGGGGACAGAGCTCTGGGGCCAACGTCCTGACTTTC. This translates into CASSPRGQSSGANVLTF.

CDR3 region: CASSDADWRYTDTQYF. The CDR3 nucleotides are TGTGCCAGCAGTGACGCCGACTGGCGGTACACAGATACGCAGTATTTT. The chain combines TRBV6-4 with TRBJ2-3; D gene ambiguous. Per germline, CDR1 MRHNA and CDR2 SNTAGT. CDR3 length: 16 amino acids. V was pared by 2 bases and J by 2 bases, with 14 bases between.

J is TRBJ1-1 and V is TRBV28; D not resolved. CDR3 length: 15 amino acids. Germline V lookup: CDR1 MDHEN, CDR2 SYDVKM. The germline V and J ends were trimmed by 6 bases and 1 base, with 15 bases remaining between them. The CDR3 spells CASSLTLSRNTEAFF. CDR3 DNA: TGTGCCAGCAGCCTGACACTTTCACGGAACACTGAAGCTTTCTTT.

This chain joins TRBV19 and TRBJ2-3, with D perhaps matching TRBD1 (5 bases). Trimming stripped 3 bases from V and 5 bases from J, with 15 bases between. The germline V gene has CDR1 LNHDA and CDR2 SQIVND (reference sequence). The CDR3 is 15 amino acids. CDR3 DNA: TGTGCCAGTAGTATTTGGGGCCATGGGGAAGATACGCAGTATTTT. It codes for CASSIWGHGEDTQYF.

The genes are TRBV4-3 and TRBJ2-7; weak D call: TRBD2 (5 bases). CDR1 and CDR2 from the germline V gene are LGHNA and YSLEER. Trimming removed 8 bases from V and 3 bases from J, with 14 bases in between. The CDR3 is 13 amino acids. This chain's CDR3 is CASVGRRRYEQYF. CDR3 in DNA: TGCGCCAGCGTCGGGCGGAGGCGCTACGAGCAGTACTTC.

The chain links TRBV30 to TRBJ1-5; 8 bases map to TRBD1. Unmatched junction bases numbered 3, after V lost 1 base and J lost 4 bases. The CDR3 extends over 14 amino acids. Germline values: CDR1 GTSNPN, CDR2 SVGIG (reference sequence). CDR3 sequence reads: CAWSGDRGNQPQHF. The CDR3 nucleotides read TGTGCCTGGAGTGGCGACAGGGGAAATCAGCCCCAGCATTTT.

The CDR3 DNA sequence: TGTGCCAGCCAACTTTCTGGAGCGGACTACGAGCAGTACTTC. Amino acids: CASQLSGADYEQYF. The J gene is TRBJ2-7, the V gene TRBV7-9; perhaps TRBD2 as D (5 bases). The CDR3 runs to 14 residues. V was trimmed by 8 bases and J by 3 bases, leaving 17 bases between them. The germline gives CDR1 SEHNR, CDR2 FQNEAQ (reference sequence).

This clone was detected a few times. The genes are TRBV28 and TRBJ1-1, with 8 bases matching TRBD1. This CDR3 has 15 amino acids. Losses at the gene ends were 5 bases for V and 1 base for J; bases not matched to a gene: 6. Germline V gene lookup returns CDR1 MDHEN and CDR2 SYDVKM. The CDR3, as DNA: TGTGCCAGCAGTACCGGACAGGGTGGGAACACTGAAGCTTTCTTT. Amino acids: CASSTGQGGNTEAFF. Filled out from reference TRBV28 and TRBJ1-1, the complete variable domain reads DVKVTQSSRYLVKRTGEKVFLECVQDMDHENMFWYRQDPGLGLRLIYFSYDVKMKEKGDIPEGYSVSREKKERFSLILESASTNQTSMYLCASSTGQGGNTEAFFGQGTRLTVV.

The chain's CDR3 is CASSLVPREAQYF. CDR3 DNA: TGTGCCAGCAGCTTAGTGCCACGGGAGGCGCAGTATTTT. The V call is TRBV7-9, the J call TRBJ2-3; 7 bases map to TRBD2. The germline V gene encodes CDR1 SEHNR and CDR2 FQNEAQ (reference sequence). The trim removed 1 base at V and 10 bases at J, leaving 5 bases unmatched. The CDR3 totals 13 residues.

V and J are TRBV27 and TRBJ2-1; the D is unclear. The CDR3 has 16 residues. Germline V gene data show CDR1 as MNHEY and CDR2 as SMNVEV (reference sequence). Trimming removed 4 bases from V and 1 base from J, with 14 bases in between. The CDR3 spells CASSSSVAESYNEQFF. The CDR3, as DNA: TGTGCCAGCAGTTCCTCCGTAGCAGAGTCCTACAATGAGCAGTTCTTC.

The gene calls are TRBV4-3 and TRBJ2-7; no clear D. CDR1 and CDR2 (germline): LGHNA, YSLEER. The CDR3 totals 14 residues. Deletions cut 0 bases from V and 3 bases from J, with 9 bases between. The CDR3 DNA follows: TGCGCCAGCAGCCAAGAGGGCAGATTCTACGAGCAGTACTTC. The encoded protein is CASSQEGRFYEQYF.

This sequence joins TRBV5-8 and TRBJ2-7, with 11 bases identical to TRBD2. Germline V gives CDR1 SGHTS, CDR2 YDEGEE. The CDR3 sequence is 14 residues long. Losses at the gene ends were 3 bases for V and 11 bases for J; bases not matched to a gene: 10. CDR3 amino acids: CASSSPNRLAGKYF. The CDR3 bases are TGTGCCAGCAGCTCACCCAACCGACTAGCGGGGAAGTACTTC.

The rearrangement links TRBV14 to TRBJ1-2, with 7 bases identical to TRBD1. J was trimmed by 4 bases and V by 4 bases; bases with no gene match: 6. CDR1 and CDR2 (germline): SGHDN, FVKESK. This CDR3 comprises 14 residues. CDR3 amino acids: CASSPDRLFYGYTF. CDR3 in DNA: TGTGCCAGCAGCCCGGACAGGCTCTTCTATGGCTACACCTTC.

The CDR3 region is CASSQKLAGTGELFF. In DNA form, the CDR3 reads TGTGCCAGCAGCCAAAAACTAGCGGGCACCGGGGAGCTGTTTTTT. J is TRBJ2-2 and V is TRBV4-2; 9 nucleotides match TRBD2. The CDR3 contains 15 residues. CDR1 and CDR2 from the germline V gene are LGHNA and YNFKEQ. The J segment lost 4 bases and the V segment lost 2 bases, leaving 2 bases of the junction unmatched.

The chain employs TRBV5-8 and TRBJ2-5, with D unresolved. Trimming left V 4 bases short and J 5 bases short, with 9 bases between. The CDR3 contains 12 residues. Germline CDR1 reads SGHTS; CDR2 reads YDEGEE. CDR3 nucleotides: TGTGCCAGCAGCCATGGTCGGGAGACCCAGTACTTC. Translation: CASSHGRETQYF.

The rearrangement uses TRBV5-4 and TRBJ2-7, with 10 bases fitting TRBD2. From germline, CDR1 is SGHNT and CDR2 YYREEE (reference sequence). CDR3 size: 16 residues. Losses at the gene ends were 3 bases for V and 5 bases for J; bases not matched to a gene: 11. The CDR3 sequence is CASSWSPPAGGHEQYF. The CDR3, as DNA: TGTGCCAGCAGCTGGAGCCCCCCAGCGGGAGGGCACGAGCAGTACTTC.

This clone was recorded only once. The chain links TRBV19 to TRBJ1-1; D possibly corresponds to TRBD1 (6 bases). CDR1 is LNHDA and CDR2 is SQIVND in the germline V gene (reference sequence). Trimming took 6 bases from V and 0 from J, leaving 11 bases between them. The CDR3 loop spans 14 amino acids. Here the CDR3 reads CASSPGTMNTEAFF. The DNA of the CDR3 is TGTGCCAGTAGCCCAGGGACAATGAACACTGAAGCTTTCTTT.

V and J are TRBV4-1 and TRBJ1-1; no firm D call. The CDR3 sequence is 12 residues long. V was cut by 3 bases and J by 7 bases, with 9 bases left in between. CDR1 is MGHRA, CDR2 YSYEKL, per germline. CDR3 sequence: CASSHGLLEAFF. DNA of the CDR3: TGCGCCAGCAGCCACGGACTACTTGAAGCTTTCTTT.